What follows are 30 T cell receptor beta chains derived from one specimen sequenced in a study of regulatory T cells in long-lasting Graves disease. Documented time point: newly diagnosed GD, antithyroid drugs for less than 3 months. From PBMCs, RNA was extracted and then used to make the TCR library. According to the study, TCR beta libraries were built with iRepertoire HTBI primers and CDR3-region Arm-PCR. TCRdb independently ran MiXCR on the multiplex PCR reads; one entry per CDR3 protein. Altogether a few hundred thousand distinct CDR3 sequences are present, roughly a fifth being singletons, with the ten largest covering approximately 15%. The sequencing here drew on peripheral blood mononuclear cells (PBMCs), taken at new diagnosis, from a patient treated with antithyroid drugs. The receptors originated from a female donor with Graves disease.

The chain carries TRBV29-1 and TRBJ2-2; no reliable D call. Germline loops: CDR1 SQVTM, CDR2 ANQGSEA. The CDR3 covers 12 residues. V dropped 6 bases and J dropped 7 bases, with 12 bases sitting between them. Here the CDR3 DNA reads TGCAGCGTAGCTCGGAGCCTCGGGGAGCTGTTTTTT. As protein: CSVARSLGELFF.

This clonotype appeared many times. An end of the junction does not agree with germline; a read error may underlie this. The genes are TRBV5-1 and TRBJ2-1; 9 nucleotides line up with TRBD2. The length of the CDR3 is 14 residues. The germline CDR1 and CDR2 sequences are SGHRS and YFSETQ. CDR3: CASSLIAGDNEQFF. The CDR3 coding sequence is TGTGCCAGCAGTCTAATAGCGGGAGACAATGAGCAGTTCTTC.

This clonotype was found a few times. The chain employs TRBV19 and TRBJ1-6; no definite D call. The CDR3 covers 16 residues. Deletions cut 4 bases from V and 13 bases from J, with 23 bases between. Germline-derived CDR1 and CDR2 are LNHDA and SQIVND (reference sequence). In DNA, the CDR3 is TGTGCCAGTAGTACTGTTGCGAGCTCCTATAGTTCGCCCCTCCACTTT. Its protein is CASSTVASSYSSPLHF.

This clonotype was detected ten times or more. The V and J genes are TRBV28 and TRBJ2-2; TRBD1 agrees at 7 bases. The junction had 13 bases not matched to a gene; V was cut back by 4 bases and J by 8 bases. The CDR3 has 16 residues. The V gene's germline CDR1 is MDHEN and CDR2 SYDVKM. The CDR3 is CASSSPDRLLVGELFF. The DNA for the CDR3 is TGTGCCAGCAGTTCCCCGGACAGGCTCCTGGTTGGGGAGCTGTTTTTT.

Concerning this clonotype: An end of the junction does not agree with germline; a read error may underlie this. The J gene is TRBJ2-5, the V gene TRBV11-2, with TRBD2 matching 8 bases. CDR1 and CDR2 (germline): SGHAT, FQNNGV. The CDR3 spans 15 residues. CDR3 nucleotides: TGTGCCAGCAGTTACACTAGCGGCCTCCAAGGGACCCAGTACTTC. Protein: CASSYTSGLQGTQYF.

V and J are TRBV20-1 and TRBJ1-3; tentatively, D is TRBD1 (5 bases). The germline V and J ends were trimmed by 0 bases and 7 bases, with 19 bases remaining between them. The length of the CDR3 is 16 residues. The V gene's germline CDR1 is DFQATT and CDR2 SNEGSKA (reference sequence). CDR3 region: CSARDPSARVLNTIYF. The CDR3 nucleotides are TGCAGTGCTAGAGACCCTAGTGCCAGGGTTTTGAACACCATATATTTT.

This clonotype has a count of ten or more. The chain uses TRBV20-1 and TRBJ2-3; TRBD2 agrees at 9 bases. This CDR3 spans 15 amino acids. Germline V gives CDR1 DFQATT, CDR2 SNEGSKA (reference sequence). J lost 4 bases, V lost 1 base, and 6 bases had no gene match. The CDR3 here is CSARGTAGGPDTQYF. The CDR3 DNA follows: TGCAGTGCTAGAGGTACAGCGGGAGGACCAGATACGCAGTATTTT.

This clonotype was seen many times. The rearrangement uses TRBV10-3 and TRBJ2-1; TRBD2 aligns across 8 bases. Trimming cost V 0 bases and J 13 bases; bases outside gene matches: 8. The germline CDR1 and CDR2 sequences are ENHRY and SYGVKD. The CDR3 contains 14 residues. CDR3 sequence (DNA): TGTGCCATCAGTGAGTCAGGGGCGGGGGGCCGACAGTTCTTC. It codes for CAISESGAGGRQFF.

This clonotype occurred many times. The CDR3 reads CASTQPGLQETQYF. The DNA for the CDR3 is TGTGCCAGCACCCAACCGGGACTTCAAGAGACCCAGTACTTC. V and J are TRBV2 and TRBJ2-5; D may be TRBD2 (6 bases). The V gene lost 7 bases and the J gene lost 2 bases, with 14 bases spanning the gap. The CDR3 totals 14 residues. The V gene's germline CDR1 is SNHLY and CDR2 FYNNEI.

The gene calls are TRBV28 and TRBJ2-7, with 11 bases aligning to TRBD2. The V gene end was trimmed by 3 bases and the J gene end by 1 base; junction bases not matched to a gene: 5. The germline V gene has CDR1 MDHEN and CDR2 SYDVKM. The CDR3 totals 16 residues. The CDR3 is CASSFLGLAESYEQYF. The CDR3 coding sequence is TGTGCCAGCAGTTTCTTGGGACTAGCGGAATCCTACGAGCAGTACTTC.

This clonotype has at least ten counts. At one boundary the junction diverges from the germline segment, which might be a read error. The gene calls are TRBV5-5 and TRBJ1-2; D is uncertain. The CDR3 extends over 14 amino acids. Germline CDR1 and CDR2: SGHKS and YYEKEE (reference sequence). The CDR3 sequence is CASSLAPPNYGYTF. In DNA, the CDR3 is TGCGCCAGCAGCTTGGCTCCTCCGAACTATGGCTACACCTTC.

This clonotype has ten or more counts. The CDR3 DNA follows: TGTGCCAGCGGGGAATCCGGTAGCAATCAGCCCCAGCATTTT. This codes for CASGESGSNQPQHF. This sequence joins TRBV6-1 and TRBJ1-5; the D is unclear. The germline V gene has CDR1 MNHNS and CDR2 SASEGT. CDR3 size: 14 residues. V lost 8 bases and J 0 bases, leaving 11 bases between the germline ends.

J is TRBJ2-1 and V is TRBV2, with TRBD2 matching over 14 bases. The V gene end was trimmed by 3 bases and the J gene end by 7 bases; junction bases not matched to a gene: 11. This CDR3 region has 18 residues. Germline CDR1 is SNHLY and CDR2 is FYNNEI. Here the CDR3 DNA reads TGTGCCAGCAGTGACACAGGGGGACTAGCGGGAGTGGGTAATGAGCAGTTCTTC. Translated, it gives CASSDTGGLAGVGNEQFF.

This clonotype was seen ten or more times. The chain is built from TRBV6-2 or TRBV6-3 and TRBJ2-2; TRBD1 matches at 7 bases. Trimming cost V 10 bases and J 1 base; bases outside gene matches: 9. Germline V lookup: CDR1 MNHEY, CDR2 SVGEGT. This CDR3 contains 15 residues. The CDR3 reads CAINSGTVNTGELFF. DNA of the CDR3: TGTGCCATCAATTCCGGGACAGTGAACACCGGGGAGCTGTTTTTT.

This clonotype was counted many times. The chain links TRBV2 to TRBJ2-5, with TRBD1 matching over 10 bases. Germline lookup yields CDR1 SNHLY and CDR2 FYNNEI. The CDR3 contains 14 residues. V lost 7 bases to trimming and J lost 5 bases; unmatched junction nucleotides: 7. The CDR3 loop reads CASKRDRGGETQYF. CDR3 bases: TGTGCCAGCAAAAGGGACAGGGGCGGGGAGACCCAGTACTTC.

This clonotype was detected many times. CDR3 nucleotide sequence: TGTGCCAGTACGGACGATTACTATGGCTACACCTTC. It yields the protein CASTDDYYGYTF. This chain joins TRBV19 and TRBJ1-2; D gene unclear. Trimming stripped 7 bases from V and 3 bases from J, with 9 bases between. The germline V gene encodes CDR1 LNHDA and CDR2 SQIVND (reference sequence). The CDR3 has 12 amino acids.

There are many counts of this clonotype. V usage is TRBV15 and J usage is TRBJ2-7, with D unresolved. This CDR3 spans 13 amino acids. CDR1 is LNHNV and CDR2 is YYDKDF in the germline V gene (reference sequence). Trimming removed 4 bases at V and 7 bases at J, with 14 bases between. The CDR3 DNA reads TGTGCCACCAGCACCACTCCAGGTATAGAGCAGTACTTC. This codes for CATSTTPGIEQYF.

The sample holds a few counts of this clonotype. Being one base from a much bigger clone, this may be a read error. CDR3 in DNA: TGTGCCAGCCGGGGAGGGCTAGCGTTCACCGGGGGGCTGTTTTTT. Translated: CASRGGLAFTGGLFF. This chain uses TRBV6-1 with TRBJ2-2; 7 bases align to TRBD2. The CDR3 runs to 15 residues. Germline CDR1 reads MNHNS; CDR2 reads SASEGT.

This clonotype was seen only a few times. Here the CDR3 reads CAISEGVGAEQYF. The DNA of the CDR3 is TGTGCCATCAGTGAGGGGGTGGGGGCCGAGCAGTACTTC. The gene calls are TRBV10-3 and TRBJ2-7; TRBD1 might be the D (6 bases). The CDR3 consists of 13 residues. V gave up 2 bases and J gave up 6 bases, with 11 bases separating them. Germline CDR1 reads ENHRY; CDR2 reads SYGVKD.

This clonotype was counted ten times or more. The CDR3 spells CSVLTSGSSYEQYF. The CDR3 nucleotides are TGCAGCGTACTCACTAGCGGGAGCTCCTACGAGCAGTACTTC. The rearrangement joins TRBV29-1 to TRBJ2-7; 11 bases match TRBD2. V shed 6 bases and J 0 bases; nucleotides not matched to a gene: 4. The CDR3 covers 14 residues. Per the germline V gene, CDR1 is SQVTM and CDR2 is ANQGSEA.

V gene TRBV20-1 combines with J gene TRBJ1-5; 8 bases are shared with TRBD1. The germline V gene has CDR1 DFQATT and CDR2 SNEGSKA (reference sequence). Trimming cost V 3 bases and J 13 bases; bases outside gene matches: 11. This CDR3 has 13 amino acids. CDR3 loop: CSASQPGQVSQHF. The DNA for the CDR3 is TGCAGTGCTAGTCAACCGGGACAGGTTTCACAGCATTTT.

This clonotype was recorded at least ten times. V and J are TRBV28 and TRBJ2-3, with TRBD2 matching over 7 bases. The CDR3 runs 13 residues. CDR1 is MDHEN and CDR2 is SYDVKM in the germline V gene. V trimming: 7 bases; J trimming: 6 bases; junction bases outside the gene matches: 7. The CDR3 loop reads CASNRRGGDTQYF. The CDR3 DNA reads TGTGCCAGCAATCGACGGGGAGGGGATACGCAGTATTTT.

This clonotype was recorded a few times. The genes are TRBV5-1 and TRBJ1-1, with TRBD1 matching 7 bases. Trimming at V came to 5 bases and at J to 10 bases, leaving 14 bases not matched to a gene. Per germline, CDR1 SGHRS and CDR2 YFSETQ. CDR3 length equals 14 residues. The CDR3, as DNA: TGCGCCAGCAGTCCTGACAGGGACGGTTGGGGAGCTTTCTTT. This sequence encodes CASSPDRDGWGAFF.

The V gene is TRBV24-1, the J gene TRBJ2-1; 10 bases align to TRBD1. Germline values: CDR1 KGHDR, CDR2 SFDVKD. V lost 7 bases to trimming and J lost 2 bases; unmatched junction nucleotides: 4. The CDR3 is 15 amino acids. DNA for the CDR3: TGTGCCACCAGCCAAGGACAGGGGGCCTACAATGAGCAGTTCTTC. This translates into CATSQGQGAYNEQFF.

This clonotype was found many times. The rearrangement uses TRBV20-1 and TRBJ2-5, with TRBD2 identical over 7 bases. Trimming at V came to 4 bases and at J to 2 bases, leaving 13 bases not matched to a gene. The CDR3 has 16 amino acids. Looked up from germline, CDR1 is DFQATT and CDR2 is SNEGSKA (reference sequence). The CDR3 loop is CSANSPGLAVQETQYF. CDR3 bases: TGCAGTGCTAATTCGCCGGGGCTAGCGGTACAAGAGACCCAGTACTTC.

This clonotype was seen ten or more times. V and J are TRBV12-3 or TRBV12-4 and TRBJ2-1; TRBD1 matches at 7 bases. The ends lost 7 bases at V and 12 bases at J; junction bases unmatched: 15. The CDR3 spans 14 residues. The CDR3: CASTTSRGNYLQFF. The CDR3 DNA is TGTGCCAGCACCACCTCCAGGGGGAACTATCTGCAGTTCTTC.

This clonotype was observed at least ten times. This chain links TRBV5-1 with TRBJ2-3, with D hard to call. Germline CDR1 and CDR2: SGHRS and YFSETQ. The CDR3 extends over 15 amino acids. V lost 1 base and J lost 0, with 9 bases in between. CDR3 sequence (DNA): TGCGCCAGCAGCTTGATAGTGGGGAGCACAGATACGCAGTATTTT. Protein: CASSLIVGSTDTQYF.

The chain employs TRBV9 and TRBJ1-1; D is possibly TRBD1 (6 bases). Trimming left V 2 bases short and J 1 base short, with 9 bases between. The CDR3 is 14 residues long. The germline CDR1 and CDR2 sequences are SGDLS and YYNGEE. The CDR3 loop is CASSVGTKNTEAFF. In DNA form, the CDR3 reads TGTGCCAGCAGCGTGGGGACAAAGAACACTGAAGCTTTCTTT. Full variable domain (rest looked up from reference TRBV9 and TRBJ1-1): DSGVTQTPKHLITATGQRVTLRCSPRSGDLSVYWYQQSLDQGLQFLIQYYNGEERAKGNILERFSAQQFPDLHSELNLSSLELGDSALYFCASSVGTKNTEAFFGQGTRLTVV.

This clonotype showed up just a few times. The chain carries TRBV2 and TRBJ2-1; tentative D call: TRBD1 (6 bases). CDR1 and CDR2 from the germline V gene are SNHLY and FYNNEI. Trimming removed 6 bases from V and 13 bases from J, with 13 bases in between. The CDR3 is 11 amino acids. The CDR3 protein is CASSYETGQFF. DNA of the CDR3: TGTGCCAGCAGCTACGAGACAGGCCAGTTCTTC.

This clonotype was counted many times. The chain carries TRBV6-2 or TRBV6-3 and TRBJ2-1; D possibly corresponds to TRBD1 (6 bases). The CDR3 sequence is 13 residues long. Germline CDR1 is MNHEY and CDR2 is SVGEGT. Trimming removed 6 bases from V and 1 base from J, with 7 bases in between. The CDR3 DNA reads as TGTGCCAGCAGCCAGGGGTCCTACAATGAGCAGTTCTTC. It codes for CASSQGSYNEQFF.